A selection of T cell receptor beta chains follows, all from one sample in a study of blood T cell repertoires in COVID-19. Profiling relied on immunoSEQ multiplex PCR, and the TCRdb table lists in-frame clones only, not all of them. Of about 76,000 clones detected, approximately 78% appear once; the ten largest clones hold roughly a sixth. The sequencing sample was made of peripheral blood. Receptors were obtained from a human donor in a cohort sampled during active COVID-19. Each CDR3 is given with its conserved first and last residue. D genes are given only for firm matches. The size of a clone is reported for some rows only, either as once, few or many, or as a class for expanded clones.

.	TRBV6-1	TRBJ2-2	.	TGTGCCAGCAGTGATTTGAGACTAGATAGGACCGGGGAGCTGTTTTTT	CASSDLRLDRTGELFF
.	TRBV7-9	TRBJ1-4	.	TGTGCCAGCAGCTTCTCTCTGGGGGGTGGTGAAAAACTGTTTTTT	CASSFSLGGGEKLFF
.	TRBV5-1	TRBJ2-3	.	TGCGCCAGCAGCTTGGGCCTAGCTGCTAGCACAGATACGCAGTATTTT	CASSLGLAASTDTQYF
.	TRBV30	TRBJ1-6	.	TGTGCCTGGAGTGAATTGTCTGAAGGAGGTCTCCACTTT	CAWSELSEGGLHF
.	TRBV9	TRBJ2-7	.	TGTGCCAGCAGCGTAGCTGGGAACTCTCCGGGAGAGCAGTACTTC	CASSVAGNSPGEQYF
TRBD1	TRBV25-1	TRBJ2-7	once	TGTGCCAGCAAGGCCGGGACAGGAGATTACGAGCAGTACTTC	CASKAGTGDYEQYF
.	TRBV5-1	TRBJ2-6	.	TGCGCCAGCAAGCGCACTGGGGCCAACGTCCTGACTTTC	CASKRTGANVLTF
.	TRBV6-6	TRBJ1-6	.	TGTGCCAGCAGTTTAGACAGGACCTATAATTCACCCCTCCACTTT	CASSLDRTYNSPLHF
TRBD2	TRBV10-2	TRBJ2-3	.	TGCGCCAGCAGATTAACTAGCGGTTCCACAGATACGCAGTATTTT	CASRLTSGSTDTQYF
TRBD1	TRBV7-8	TRBJ1-1	.	TGTGCCACCCAGGCTGGACAGGCGAACACTGAAGCTTTCTTT	CATQAGQANTEAFF
TRBD1	TRBV5-6	TRBJ2-1	once	TGTGCCAGCAGCTTGAGGGGGTGGGACAGATACAATGAGCAGTTCTTC	CASSLRGWDRYNEQFF
TRBD1	TRBV5-1	TRBJ2-2	.	TGCGCCACCGCAGGGGGCGCGCTCTCCGGGGAGCTGTTTTTT	CATAGGALSGELFF
.	TRBV5-4	TRBJ2-7	few	TGTGCCAGCAGCTTGGTGGACAGAACCTACGAGCAGTACTTC	CASSLVDRTYEQYF
TRBD1	TRBV11-3	TRBJ2-1	once	TGTGCCAGCAGCTTAGGACAGGGGGCGCGGGATGAGCAGTTCTTC	CASSLGQGARDEQFF
.	TRBV6-1	TRBJ2-7	.	TGTGCCAGCAGTGAACTTGGGGGCCACTCCTACGAGCAGTACTTC	CASSELGGHSYEQYF
.	TRBV6-2/TRBV6-3	TRBJ2-6	few	TGTGCCAGCAGTTACGTCGGAAGCGCTGGGGCCAACGTCCTGACTTTC	CASSYVGSAGANVLTF
TRBD1	TRBV4-1	TRBJ2-7	.	TGCGCCAGCAGCCAAGAAATCTCCGGGACAGGGGGCTACGAGCAGTACTTC	CASSQEISGTGGYEQYF
.	TRBV7-7	TRBJ2-7	.	TGTGCCAGCAGCTTAGGACAGCCTGGCTCCTACGAGCAGTACTTC	CASSLGQPGSYEQYF
.	TRBV29-1	TRBJ2-4	.	TGCAGCGCCAATAGCGAATCCGAGGAGTACTTC	CSANSESEEYF
.	TRBV10-1	TRBJ1-6	.	TGCGCCAGCAGTGCCTCAGGGCCAAATTCACCCCTCCACTTT	CASSASGPNSPLHF
TRBD1	TRBV6-5	TRBJ1-2	.	TGTGCCAGCAGTCCGAGGACAGGGCGGCATGGCTACACCTTC	CASSPRTGRHGYTF
.	TRBV2	TRBJ1-6	.	TGTGCCAGCAGTGAAGCTCCCAGGGGAGTGTTTCCACCCCTCCACTTT	CASSEAPRGVFPPLHF
.	TRBV5-5	TRBJ1-5	.	TGTGCCAGCAGCAACAACCAAGATAGCAATCAGCCCCAGCATTTT	CASSNNQDSNQPQHF
TRBD1	TRBV5-1	TRBJ2-7	.	TGCGCCAGCGCCTTTAACAGGGGCGAGCAGTACTTC	CASAFNRGEQYF
TRBD1	TRBV7-8	TRBJ2-7	.	TGTGCCAGCAGCTTACTGGGACAGGGGGCTATCTCCTACGAGCAGTACTTC	CASSLLGQGAISYEQYF
.	TRBV27	TRBJ2-7	.	TGTGCCAGGACCTCCCCCCAGGGAAATATTTACGAGCAGTACTTC	CARTSPQGNIYEQYF
TRBD2	TRBV5-6	TRBJ2-7	.	TGTGCCAGCAGCCTCTCCGGGAGGGCTTTCTACGAGCAGTACTTC	CASSLSGRAFYEQYF
.	TRBV7-9	TRBJ2-5	.	TGTGCCAGCAGCTTGGGCAGTCAATGGACCCAGTACTTC	CASSLGSQWTQYF
.	TRBV25-1	TRBJ2-3	.	TGTGCCAGCACCAGGACTGGCGGCACAGATACGCAGTATTTT	CASTRTGGTDTQYF
.	TRBV7-2	TRBJ2-7	.	TGTGCCAGCAGCCCGACAGCAAATTCCTACGAGCAGTACTTC	CASSPTANSYEQYF
.	TRBV28	TRBJ1-2	.	TGTGCCAGCAATCAGTTAGGGGGAAACTATGGCTACACCTTC	CASNQLGGNYGYTF
.	TRBV28	TRBJ2-7	.	TGTGCCAGCAGTTTGTGGTTCGGCGAGCAGTACTTC	CASSLWFGEQYF
.	TRBV6-5	TRBJ1-2	.	TGTGCCAGCAGTCAGGGATCGGGCTATGGCTACACCTTC	CASSQGSGYGYTF
TRBD1	TRBV7-9	TRBJ1-4	.	TGTGCCAGCAGCCCCACAGCGGGGGGTTCTGGGACAGGAGGTGAAAAACTGTTTTTT	CASSPTAGGSGTGGEKLFF
TRBD2	TRBV7-2	TRBJ2-3	.	TGTGCCAGCAGCTTAGTTTGGGGGGGGGACTATACGCAGTATTTT	CASSLVWGGDYTQYF
.	TRBV6-5	TRBJ1-1	.	TGTGCCAGCACCCCACCCCTCAGCGGGAGGACTGAAGCTTTCTTT	CASTPPLSGRTEAFF
TRBD1	TRBV18	TRBJ2-5	once	TGTGCCAGCTCCCCTCGACAGGGGCTGGAGACCCAGTACTTC	CASSPRQGLETQYF
TRBD2	TRBV20-1	TRBJ2-1	.	TGCAGTGCTAGTTCTTCGCGGGAGCCCTACAATGAGCAGTTCTTC	CSASSSREPYNEQFF
.	TRBV6-2/TRBV6-3	TRBJ1-5	.	TGTGCCAGCAGTTATGCATCGACCGCGGGCAATCAGCCCCAGCATTTT	CASSYASTAGNQPQHF
TRBD1	TRBV14	TRBJ2-1	.	TGTGCCAGCAGCCAAGAATGGACAGGAAGCTCCTACAATGAGCAGTTCTTC	CASSQEWTGSSYNEQFF
TRBD2	TRBV6-1	TRBJ2-1	.	TGTGCCAGCAGTGAGCGAGCGGGAGTTAACAATGAGCAGTTCTTC	CASSERAGVNNEQFF
.	TRBV27	TRBJ1-1	.	TGTGCCAGCAGTCCCGGGACAATTAACACTGAAGCTTTCTTT	CASSPGTINTEAFF
.	TRBV7-2	TRBJ1-1	.	TGTGCCAGCAGCTTAGAACAGATCGGCCGACTGAACACTGAAGCTTTCTTT	CASSLEQIGRLNTEAFF
TRBD1	TRBV18	TRBJ2-1	.	TGTGCCAGCTCACCATCGTCGGGACAGGGCAACAATGAGCAGTTCTTC	CASSPSSGQGNNEQFF
.	TRBV2	TRBJ2-2	.	TGTGCCAGCAGCGGCGGGAAAGGAACCGGGGAGCTGTTTTTT	CASSGGKGTGELFF
TRBD1	TRBV5-1	TRBJ2-5	few	TGCGCCAGCAGCTTGGGACAGGGGAGAGAGACCCAGTACTTC	CASSLGQGRETQYF
.	TRBV28	TRBJ1-5	.	TGTGCCAGCAGTTTAGTCCAGGGTAGCAATCAGCCCCAGCATTTT	CASSLVQGSNQPQHF